This T cell receptor (beta chain) was identified in a study of patients and donors after allogeneic stem cell transplantation. Using its own MiXCR run on the RT-PCR reads, TCRdb lists one record per CDR3 protein. The data show roughly 940,000 distinct CDR3 sequences, with 15% to 20% seen just once and 5% to 6.5% held by the top ten. V was pared by 4 bases and J by 0 bases, with 10 bases of the junction left unmatched. Germline CDR1 and CDR2: SQVTM and ANQGSEA. The CDR3 spans 18 residues. This clonotype has only a few counts. The chain links TRBV29-1 to TRBJ2-6; 9 bases agree with TRBD1. The source of this sequence is a human donor who was either an allogeneic HSCT recipient or a stem cell or donor lymphocyte infusion donor (not recorded which). It is not recorded whose cells these are; they may come from a transplant donor. The sequenced sample was blood, either unsorted or a sorted T cell fraction (not recorded which). The CDR3 loop is CSVGDRVPQSSGANVLTF. Here the CDR3 DNA reads TGCAGCGTTGGGGACAGGGTCCCCCAGAGCTCTGGGGCCAACGTCCTGACTTTC.